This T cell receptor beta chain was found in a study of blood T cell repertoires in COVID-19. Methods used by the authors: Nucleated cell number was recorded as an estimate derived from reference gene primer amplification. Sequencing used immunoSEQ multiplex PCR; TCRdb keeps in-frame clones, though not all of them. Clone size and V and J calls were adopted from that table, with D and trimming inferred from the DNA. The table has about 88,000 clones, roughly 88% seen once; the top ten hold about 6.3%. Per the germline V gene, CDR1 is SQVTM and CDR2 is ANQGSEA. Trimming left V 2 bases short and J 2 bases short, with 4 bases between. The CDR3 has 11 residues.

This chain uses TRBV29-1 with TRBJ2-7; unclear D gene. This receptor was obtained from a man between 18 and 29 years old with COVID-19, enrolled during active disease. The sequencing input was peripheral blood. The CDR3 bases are TGCAGCGTTGAACAGACCTACGAGCAGTACTTC. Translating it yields CSVEQTYEQYF.